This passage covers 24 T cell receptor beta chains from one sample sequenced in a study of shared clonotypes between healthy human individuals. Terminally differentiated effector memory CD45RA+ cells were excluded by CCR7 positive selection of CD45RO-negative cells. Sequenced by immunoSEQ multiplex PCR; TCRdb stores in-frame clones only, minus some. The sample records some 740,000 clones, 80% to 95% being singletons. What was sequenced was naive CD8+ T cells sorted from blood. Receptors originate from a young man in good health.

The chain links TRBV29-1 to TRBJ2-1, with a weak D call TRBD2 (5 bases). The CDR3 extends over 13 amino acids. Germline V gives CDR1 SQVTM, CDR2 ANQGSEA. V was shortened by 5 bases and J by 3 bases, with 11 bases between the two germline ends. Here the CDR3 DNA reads TGCAGCGTTTTTCCCAGCGGCTACAATGAGCAGTTCTTC. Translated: CSVFPSGYNEQFF.

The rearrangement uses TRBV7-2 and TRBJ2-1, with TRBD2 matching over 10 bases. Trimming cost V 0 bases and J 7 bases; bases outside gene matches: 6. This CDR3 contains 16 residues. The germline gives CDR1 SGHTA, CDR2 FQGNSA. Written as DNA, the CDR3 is TGTGCCAGCAGCTTAGCTTCTAGCGGGAGACTAAATGAGCAGTTCTTC. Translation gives CASSLASSGRLNEQFF.

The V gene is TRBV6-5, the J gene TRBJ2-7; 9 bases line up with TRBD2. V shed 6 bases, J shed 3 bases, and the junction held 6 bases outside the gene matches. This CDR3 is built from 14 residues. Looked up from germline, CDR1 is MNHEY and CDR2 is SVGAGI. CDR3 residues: CASSPLAGNYEQYF. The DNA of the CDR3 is TGTGCCAGCAGCCCCCTAGCGGGAAACTACGAGCAGTACTTC.

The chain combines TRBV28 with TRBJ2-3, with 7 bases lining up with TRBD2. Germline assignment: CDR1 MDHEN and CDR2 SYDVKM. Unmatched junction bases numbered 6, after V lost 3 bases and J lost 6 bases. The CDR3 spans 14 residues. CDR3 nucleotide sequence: TGTGCCAGCAGTTTGCTCGTGGGGGGGGATACGCAGTATTTT. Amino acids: CASSLLVGGDTQYF.

CDR3 coding DNA: TGTGCCAGCAGCTCGAGCGGGACTTATAACACCGGGGAGCTGTTTTTT. Its protein product is CASSSSGTYNTGELFF. This chain uses TRBV7-2 with TRBJ2-2; 7 bases are a match to TRBD2. The germline CDR1 and CDR2 sequences are SGHTA and FQGNSA. This CDR3 contains 16 residues. The J segment lost 2 bases and the V segment lost 4 bases, leaving 7 bases of the junction unmatched.

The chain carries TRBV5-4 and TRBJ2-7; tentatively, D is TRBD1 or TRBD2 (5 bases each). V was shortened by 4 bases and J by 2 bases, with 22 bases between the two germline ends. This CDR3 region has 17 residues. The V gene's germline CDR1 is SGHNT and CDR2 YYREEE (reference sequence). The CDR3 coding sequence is TGTGCCAGCAGCACCCCCGGGACGGACCTTCCTACCTACGAGCAGTACTTC. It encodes CASSTPGTDLPTYEQYF.

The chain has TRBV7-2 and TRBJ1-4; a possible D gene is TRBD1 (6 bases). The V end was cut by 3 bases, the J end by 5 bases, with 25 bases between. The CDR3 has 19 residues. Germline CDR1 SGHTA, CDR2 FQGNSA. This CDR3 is CASSFGPTGSSVLNEKLFF. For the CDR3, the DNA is TGTGCCAGCAGCTTCGGCCCGACAGGCTCCTCAGTCTTAAATGAAAAACTGTTTTTT.

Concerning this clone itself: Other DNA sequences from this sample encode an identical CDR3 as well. This CDR3 is CASSWGTGVYEQYF. The DNA for the CDR3 is TGTGCCAGCAGCTGGGGGACAGGGGTCTACGAGCAGTACTTC. The rearrangement joins TRBV7-2 to TRBJ2-7; 10 bases match TRBD1. The CDR3 is 14 amino acids. Per germline, CDR1 SGHTA and CDR2 FQGNSA. The V and J ends lost 4 bases and 3 bases, in that order; junction bases with no gene match: 3.

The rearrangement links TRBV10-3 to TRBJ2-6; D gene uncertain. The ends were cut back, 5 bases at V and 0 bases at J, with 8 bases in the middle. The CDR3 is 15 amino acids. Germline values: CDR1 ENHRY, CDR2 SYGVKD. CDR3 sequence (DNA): TGTGCCATCAGTAGAATCGACTCTGGGGCCAACGTCCTGACTTTC. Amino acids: CAISRIDSGANVLTF.

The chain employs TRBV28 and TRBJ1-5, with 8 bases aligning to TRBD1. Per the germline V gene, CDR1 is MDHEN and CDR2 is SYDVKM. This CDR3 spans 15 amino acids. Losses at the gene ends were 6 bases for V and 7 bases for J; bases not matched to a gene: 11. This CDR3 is CASRHRTGLWQPQHF. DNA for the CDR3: TGTGCCAGCAGGCACAGGACAGGGTTGTGGCAGCCCCAGCATTTT.

The DNA for the CDR3 is TGCAGCGGGAACATCCCGGGACAGGGGTTGGAGGGCTACACCTTC. This gives the protein CSGNIPGQGLEGYTF. V gene TRBV29-1 combines with J gene TRBJ1-2, with 10 bases that match TRBD1. The trim removed 7 bases at V and 8 bases at J, leaving 16 bases unmatched. There are 15 residues in the CDR3. Germline lookup yields CDR1 SQVTM and CDR2 ANQGSEA.

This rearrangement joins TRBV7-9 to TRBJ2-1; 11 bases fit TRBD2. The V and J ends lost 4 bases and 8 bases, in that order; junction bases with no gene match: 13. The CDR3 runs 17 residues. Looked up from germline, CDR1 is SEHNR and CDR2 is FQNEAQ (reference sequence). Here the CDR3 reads CASSSTIGLAGLHEQFF. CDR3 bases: TGTGCCAGCAGCTCAACGATAGGACTAGCGGGCTTACATGAGCAGTTCTTC.

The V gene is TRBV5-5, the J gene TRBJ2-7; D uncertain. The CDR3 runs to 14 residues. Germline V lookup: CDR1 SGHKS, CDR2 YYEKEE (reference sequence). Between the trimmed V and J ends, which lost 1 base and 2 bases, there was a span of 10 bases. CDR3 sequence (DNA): TGTGCCAGCAGCTTGAGGGTCAGTCCCTACGAGCAGTACTTC. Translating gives CASSLRVSPYEQYF.

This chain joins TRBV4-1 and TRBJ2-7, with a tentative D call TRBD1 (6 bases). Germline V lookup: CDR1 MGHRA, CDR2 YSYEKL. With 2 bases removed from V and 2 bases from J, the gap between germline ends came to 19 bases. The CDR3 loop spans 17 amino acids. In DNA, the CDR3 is TGCGCCAGCAGCCAACAAGGGGGTAGGCGAGGGGCCTACGAGCAGTACTTC. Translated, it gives CASSQQGGRRGAYEQYF.

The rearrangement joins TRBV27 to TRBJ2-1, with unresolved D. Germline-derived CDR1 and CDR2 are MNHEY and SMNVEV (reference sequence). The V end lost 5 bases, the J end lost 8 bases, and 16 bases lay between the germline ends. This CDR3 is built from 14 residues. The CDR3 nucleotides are TGTGCCAGCAGTCCGCTTTTCGGTGGGGATGAGCAGTTCTTC. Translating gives CASSPLFGGDEQFF.

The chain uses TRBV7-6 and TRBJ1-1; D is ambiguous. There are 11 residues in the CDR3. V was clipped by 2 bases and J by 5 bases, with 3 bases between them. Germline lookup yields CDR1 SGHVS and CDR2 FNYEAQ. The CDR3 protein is CASSLQTEAFF. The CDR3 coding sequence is TGTGCCAGCAGCTTACAAACTGAAGCTTTCTTT.

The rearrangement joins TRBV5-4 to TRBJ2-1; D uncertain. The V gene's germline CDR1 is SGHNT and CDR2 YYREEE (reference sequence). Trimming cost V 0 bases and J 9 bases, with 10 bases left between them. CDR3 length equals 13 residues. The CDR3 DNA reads TGTGCCAGCAGCTTGGCCGCAGGTATTGAGCAGTTCTTC. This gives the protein CASSLAAGIEQFF. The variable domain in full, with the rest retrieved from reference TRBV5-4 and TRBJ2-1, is ETGVTQSPTHLIKTRGQQVTLRCSSQSGHNTVSWYQQALGQGPQFIFQYYREEENGRGNFPPRFSGLQFPNYSSELNVNALELDDSALYLCASSLAAGIEQFFGPGTRLTVL.

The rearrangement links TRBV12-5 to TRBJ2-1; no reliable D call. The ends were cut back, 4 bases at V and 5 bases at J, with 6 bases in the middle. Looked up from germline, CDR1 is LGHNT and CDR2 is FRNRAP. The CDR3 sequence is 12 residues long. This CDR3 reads CASGSIDNEQFF. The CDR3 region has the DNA TGTGCTAGTGGTTCCATAGACAATGAGCAGTTCTTC. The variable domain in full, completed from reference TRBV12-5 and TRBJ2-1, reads DARVTQTPRHKVTEMGQEVTMRCQPILGHNTVFWYRQTMMQGLELLAYFRNRAPLDDSGMPKDRFSAEMPDATLATLKIQPSEPRDSAVYFCASGSIDNEQFFGPGTRLTVL.

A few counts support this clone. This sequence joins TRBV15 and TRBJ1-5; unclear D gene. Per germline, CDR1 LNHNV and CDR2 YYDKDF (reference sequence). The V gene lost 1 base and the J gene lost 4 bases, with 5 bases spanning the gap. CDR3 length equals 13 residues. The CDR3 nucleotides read TGTGCCACCAGCAGAGGAGAGAATCAGCCCCAGCATTTT. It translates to CATSRGENQPQHF.

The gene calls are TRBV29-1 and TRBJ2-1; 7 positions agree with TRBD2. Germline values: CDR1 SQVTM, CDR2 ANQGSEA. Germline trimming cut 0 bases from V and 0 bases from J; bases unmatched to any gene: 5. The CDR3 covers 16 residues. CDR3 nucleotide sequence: TGCAGCGTTGAAGATGAGGCGGGAGTCTCCTACAATGAGCAGTTCTTC. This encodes CSVEDEAGVSYNEQFF.

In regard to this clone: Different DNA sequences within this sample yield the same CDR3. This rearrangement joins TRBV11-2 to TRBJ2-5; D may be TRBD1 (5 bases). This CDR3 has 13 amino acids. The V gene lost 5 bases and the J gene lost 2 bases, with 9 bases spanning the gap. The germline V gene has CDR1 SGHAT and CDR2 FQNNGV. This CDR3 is CASSPGLQETQYF. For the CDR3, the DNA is TGTGCCAGCAGCCCAGGGTTACAAGAGACCCAGTACTTC. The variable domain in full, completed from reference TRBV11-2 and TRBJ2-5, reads EAGVAQSPRYKIIEKRQSVAFWCNPISGHATLYWYQQILGQGPKLLIQFQNNGVVDDSQLPKDRFSAERLKGVDSTLKIQPAKLEDSAVYLCASSPGLQETQYFGPGTRLLVL.

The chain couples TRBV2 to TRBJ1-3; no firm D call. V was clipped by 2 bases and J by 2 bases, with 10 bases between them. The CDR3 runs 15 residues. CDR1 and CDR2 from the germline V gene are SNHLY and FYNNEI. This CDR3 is CASSEHGNAGNTIYF. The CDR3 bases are TGTGCCAGCAGTGAACATGGGAACGCTGGAAACACCATATATTTT. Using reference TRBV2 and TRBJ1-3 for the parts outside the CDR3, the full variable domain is EPEVTQTPSHQVTQMGQEVILRCVPISNHLYFYWYRQILGQKVEFLVSFYNNEISEKSEIFDDQFSVERPDGSNFTLKIRSTKLEDSAMYFCASSEHGNAGNTIYFGEGSWLTVV.

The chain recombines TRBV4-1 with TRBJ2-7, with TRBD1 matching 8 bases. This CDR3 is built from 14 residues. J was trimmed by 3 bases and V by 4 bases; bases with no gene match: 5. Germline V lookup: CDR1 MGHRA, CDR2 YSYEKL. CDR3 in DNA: TGCGCCAGCAGCCTCAGGACAGGGAACTACGAGCAGTACTTC. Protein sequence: CASSLRTGNYEQYF.

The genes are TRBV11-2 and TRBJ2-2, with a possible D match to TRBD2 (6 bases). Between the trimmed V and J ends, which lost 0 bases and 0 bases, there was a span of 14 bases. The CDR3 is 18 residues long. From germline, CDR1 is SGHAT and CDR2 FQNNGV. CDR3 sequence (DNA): TGTGCCAGCAGCTTAGATCATTGGGGGGAGCCGAACACCGGGGAGCTGTTTTTT. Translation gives CASSLDHWGEPNTGELFF.